This T cell receptor (beta chain) was documented in a study of blood T cell repertoires in COVID-19. Study as a whole: The samples span acute and convalescent COVID-19 from the United States, Italy and Spain.

In the study's own analysis: How many nucleated cells were present was estimated from reference gene primer amplification. This table comes from immunoSEQ multiplex PCR, and its TCRdb copy is limited to in-frame clones, with some not included. V, J and clone size reflect that table, while D and trimming were determined from the DNA. The sample holds approximately 250,000 clones, just under 85% seen once. The germline V gene has CDR1 SGHDN and CDR2 FVKESK. The CDR3 consists of 15 residues. Trimming removed 4 bases at V and 2 bases at J, with 11 bases between. The origin of this receptor is a man aged 50 or older with acute or convalescent COVID-19. The sequenced sample consisted of peripheral blood. The rearrangement uses TRBV14 and TRBJ1-4; no definite D call. CDR3 sequence reads: CASSPLGVTNEKLFF. CDR3 coding DNA: TGTGCCAGCAGCCCCTTGGGCGTCACTAATGAAAAACTGTTTTTT.